This T cell receptor (beta chain) originates from a study of OX40 agonist ivuxolimab in advanced cancers. Researchers took blood at baseline, on cycle 4 day 1, and on cycle 7 day 1. CDR1 is MNHEY, CDR2 SVGAGI, per germline. This CDR3 is built from 14 residues. The V end was cut by 5 bases, the J end by 3 bases, with 11 bases between. TCRdb's table, derived via immunoSEQ multiplex PCR, lists solely in-frame clones and lacks some. The sample lists 70,000 to 95,000 clones, under 95% occurring once. The rearrangement joins TRBV6-5 to TRBJ1-5; tentatively, D is TRBD1 (5 bases). This clonotype was sampled from an adult with an advanced solid tumor such as melanoma, head and neck, liver or kidney cancer. Sequencing was performed on CD4+ or CD8+ T cells sorted from blood, taken in a trial of the OX40 agonist ivuxolimab. DNA of the CDR3: TGTGCCAGCAGTCAAACAGGTTACAATCAGCCCCAGCATTTT. Protein sequence: CASSQTGYNQPQHF.